The clone carrying this T cell receptor (beta chain) was observed at least ten times. TCRdb re-called the RACE reads through MiXCR, storing one row per CDR3 protein. The repertoire consists of more than 300,000 distinct CDR3 sequences, with about 5.1% occurring once and the leading ten covering roughly 2.6%. These data are taken from a study of human T cells and chemical hapten exposure. Time point denoted: pre-sensitization, week 0. Treatment meaning: therapeutic diphenylcyclopropenone sensitization with weekly scalp DPC. CDR3 length equals 16 residues. From germline, CDR1 is SQVTM and CDR2 ANQGSEA. The trim removed 5 bases at V and 5 bases at J, leaving 11 bases unmatched.

The gene calls are TRBV29-1 and TRBJ2-5, with TRBD2 matching over 13 bases. The sequencing here drew on whole blood, taken in connection with sensitization to the hapten diphenylcyclopropenone (DPC). The source is a woman aged 50 to 60 with alopecia areata. Some clones in this sample may be carry-over from other donors' samples. The CDR3 loop reads CSVSPGLAGAGETQYF. In nucleotides, the CDR3 is TGCAGCGTTTCTCCTGGACTAGCGGGAGCCGGGGAGACCCAGTACTTC.